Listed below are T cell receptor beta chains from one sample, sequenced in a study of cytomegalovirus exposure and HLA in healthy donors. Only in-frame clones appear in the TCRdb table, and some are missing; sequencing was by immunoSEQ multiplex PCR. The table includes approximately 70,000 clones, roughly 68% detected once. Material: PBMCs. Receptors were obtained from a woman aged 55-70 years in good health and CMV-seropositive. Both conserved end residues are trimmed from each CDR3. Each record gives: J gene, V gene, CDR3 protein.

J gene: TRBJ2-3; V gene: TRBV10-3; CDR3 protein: AITRGADSRDTQY
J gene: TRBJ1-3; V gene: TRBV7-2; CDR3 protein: ASSLTGELGGNTIY
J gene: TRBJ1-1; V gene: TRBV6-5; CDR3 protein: ASRGNTEAF
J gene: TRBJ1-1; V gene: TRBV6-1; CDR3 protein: ASSEAWGVGTEAF
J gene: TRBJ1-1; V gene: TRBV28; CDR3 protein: ASSLSGGGTEAF
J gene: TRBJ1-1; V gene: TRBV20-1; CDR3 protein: SADRGSEAF
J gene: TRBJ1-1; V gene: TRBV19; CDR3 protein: ASGQGQAMTEAF
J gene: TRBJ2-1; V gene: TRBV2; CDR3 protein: ASSRSGGPSNEQF
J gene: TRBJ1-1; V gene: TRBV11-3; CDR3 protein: ASSLIGSVNTEAF
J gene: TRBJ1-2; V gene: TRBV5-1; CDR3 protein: ASRFEGNGYT
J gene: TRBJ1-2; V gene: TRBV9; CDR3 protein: ASSAGTQATRGYT
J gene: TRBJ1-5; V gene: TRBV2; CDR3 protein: ASSEARQNNQPQH
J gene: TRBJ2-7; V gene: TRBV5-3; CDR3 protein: ARSLGQGGYEQY
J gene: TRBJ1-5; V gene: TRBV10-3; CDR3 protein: AIGQSSNQPQH
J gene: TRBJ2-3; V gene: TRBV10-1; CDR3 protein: ASSEGVAGDRTDTQY
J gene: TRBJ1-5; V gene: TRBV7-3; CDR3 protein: ASSPWTRGNQPQH
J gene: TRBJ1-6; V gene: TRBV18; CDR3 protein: ASSPVQDSPLH
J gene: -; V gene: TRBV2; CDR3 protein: ASSIYSGYEQY
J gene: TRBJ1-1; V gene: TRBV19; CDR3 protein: ASSIVAGPMNTEAF
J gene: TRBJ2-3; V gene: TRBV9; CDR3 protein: ASSTQGQGSDTQY
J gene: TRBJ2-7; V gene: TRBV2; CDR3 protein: ASSVRDLEGEQY